Presented here are 12 T cell receptor beta chains from one specimen sequenced in a study of blood T cell repertoires in COVID-19 (dated by TCRdb to 2018 to 2020). The protocol used for the library was the immunoSEQ multiplex PCR assay. In its TCRdb copy, this immuneACCESS table keeps in-frame sequences only and misses some clones. Where compared with another copy, unresolved V genes explain less than half of these, and the others have no known cause. The sample records 200,000 to 300,000 clones, more than 75% of which are singletons. Approximately 9.8% of the sample belongs to the ten largest clones. Sequencing was done on a sample of peripheral blood. The source of these receptors is a man aged 40-55 years who had recovered from COVID-19.

This sequence joins TRBV7-8 and TRBJ2-3, with 7 bases fitting TRBD2. V lost 4 bases, J lost 8 bases, and 15 bases stayed unmatched. The CDR3 totals 16 residues. Germline V CDR1 and CDR2: SGHVS, FQNEAQ. CDR3 sequence reads: CASSSTSATISGTQYF. The CDR3 DNA reads TGTGCCAGCAGCTCCACTAGCGCCACGATTTCGGGTACGCAGTATTTT.

The count of this clone is one. The chain is built from TRBV7-9 and TRBJ2-1; 13 bases are shared with TRBD2. CDR1 is SEHNR, CDR2 FQNEAQ, per germline (reference sequence). This CDR3 is 16 amino acids long. V was pared by 1 base and J by 6 bases, with 3 bases of the junction left unmatched. Here the CDR3 DNA reads TGTGCCAGCAGCTTAGGACTAGCGGGGGGCCTCAATGAGCAGTTCTTC. The encoded protein is CASSLGLAGGLNEQFF.

Only one count was recorded for this clone. CDR3 DNA: TGTGCCAGCAGCCGCCTAGCGGGAGGGCCCGGTGAGCAGTACTTC. The encoded protein is CASSRLAGGPGEQYF. The chain is built from TRBV6-2 or TRBV6-3 and TRBJ2-7, with 12 bases identical to TRBD2. Germline CDR1 MNHEY, CDR2 SVGEGT. CDR3 length: 15 amino acids. Unmatched junction bases numbered 10, after V lost 6 bases and J lost 7 bases.

Only one count was recorded for this clone. V gene TRBV27 combines with J gene TRBJ2-1; 8 bases fit TRBD2. This CDR3 is built from 15 residues. V was clipped by 6 bases and J by 2 bases; unmatched bases: 6. Germline V gene lookup returns CDR1 MNHEY and CDR2 SMNVEV (reference sequence). CDR3 region: CASSGGERAYNEQFF. The CDR3 DNA sequence: TGTGCCAGCAGCGGGGGGGAGCGGGCCTACAATGAGCAGTTCTTC.

The rearrangement links TRBV9 to TRBJ2-2; TRBD2 agrees at 11 bases. Germline V lookup: CDR1 SGDLS, CDR2 YYNGEE. V was pared by 4 bases and J by 2 bases, with 4 bases of the junction left unmatched. The CDR3 extends over 16 amino acids. The CDR3 nucleotides are TGTGCCAGCAGCCTCGGACTAGCGGGCAACACCGGGGAGCTGTTTTTT. This gives the protein CASSLGLAGNTGELFF. Full variable domain (outside the CDR3, taken from reference TRBV9 and TRBJ2-2): DSGVTQTPKHLITATGQRVTLRCSPRSGDLSVYWYQQSLDQGLQFLIQYYNGEERAKGNILERFSAQQFPDLHSELNLSSLELGDSALYFCASSLGLAGNTGELFFGEGSRLTVL.

The chain recombines TRBV6-1 with TRBJ1-2; a weak D match, TRBD1 (5 bases). The V end was cut by 2 bases, the J end by 4 bases, with 17 bases between. CDR3 length equals 16 residues. Per germline, CDR1 MNHNS and CDR2 SASEGT. The CDR3 loop is CASSETVGQGVYGYTF. Here the CDR3 DNA reads TGTGCCAGCAGTGAAACGGTAGGGCAGGGTGTCTATGGCTACACCTTC.

V gene TRBV6-6 combines with J gene TRBJ1-1, with a tentative D call TRBD1 (6 bases). Germline-derived CDR1 and CDR2 are MNHNY and SVGAGI (reference sequence). The V end lost 11 bases, the J end lost 0 bases, and 16 bases lay between the germline ends. This CDR3 is 14 amino acids long. The DNA of the CDR3 is TGTGCCTGGGAGGGGGGGGCGCTGAACACTGAAGCTTTCTTT. This gives the protein CAWEGGALNTEAFF.

In DNA, the CDR3 is TGCGCCAGCAGCTCAAGGTGGGCGGGAGAGACCCAGTACTTC. Translating gives CASSSRWAGETQYF. The rearrangement joins TRBV5-1 to TRBJ2-5; maybe TRBD2 (5 bases). This CDR3 is 14 amino acids long. Germline assignment: CDR1 SGHRS and CDR2 YFSETQ. V gave up 3 bases and J gave up 4 bases, with 13 bases separating them.

This chain links TRBV7-2 with TRBJ1-3; D is possibly TRBD1 (5 bases). The CDR3 is made up of 15 amino acids. Trimming stripped 5 bases from V and 0 bases from J, with 11 bases between. The germline V gene has CDR1 SGHTA and CDR2 FQGNSA. The DNA of the CDR3 is TGTGCCAGCAGCCCAAGGGGCTACTCTGGAAACACCATATATTTT. Its protein is CASSPRGYSGNTIYF.

The chain has TRBV5-1 and TRBJ1-6; 11 nucleotides align to TRBD1. The CDR3 loop spans 18 amino acids. Per the germline V gene, CDR1 is SGHRS and CDR2 is YFSETQ. The junction had 9 bases not matched to a gene; V was cut back by 0 bases and J by 7 bases. CDR3 sequence reads: CASSLGLGQGAGNSPLHF. The CDR3 DNA reads TGCGCCAGCAGCTTGGGGCTAGGACAGGGGGCAGGGAATTCACCCCTCCACTTT.

V usage is TRBV3-1 (or the pseudogene TRBV3-2) and J usage is TRBJ1-4, with TRBD1 matching over 7 bases. The CDR3 runs to 14 residues. Germline V gene lookup returns CDR1 LGHDT and CDR2 YNNKEL (reference sequence). Trimming took 4 bases from V and 4 from J; bases not matched to a gene: 3. DNA for the CDR3: TGTGCCAGCAGCCTTGGGACAGTTAATGAAAAACTGTTTTTT. Translation gives CASSLGTVNEKLFF.

The V call is TRBV7-8, the J call TRBJ2-5; D not resolved. Germline V lookup: CDR1 SGHVS, CDR2 FQNEAQ. V was pared by 1 base and J by 5 bases, with 11 bases between. The CDR3 sequence is 14 residues long. This chain's CDR3 is CASSLGVQRETQYF. CDR3 coding DNA: TGTGCCAGCAGCTTAGGAGTCCAGAGGGAGACCCAGTACTTC.